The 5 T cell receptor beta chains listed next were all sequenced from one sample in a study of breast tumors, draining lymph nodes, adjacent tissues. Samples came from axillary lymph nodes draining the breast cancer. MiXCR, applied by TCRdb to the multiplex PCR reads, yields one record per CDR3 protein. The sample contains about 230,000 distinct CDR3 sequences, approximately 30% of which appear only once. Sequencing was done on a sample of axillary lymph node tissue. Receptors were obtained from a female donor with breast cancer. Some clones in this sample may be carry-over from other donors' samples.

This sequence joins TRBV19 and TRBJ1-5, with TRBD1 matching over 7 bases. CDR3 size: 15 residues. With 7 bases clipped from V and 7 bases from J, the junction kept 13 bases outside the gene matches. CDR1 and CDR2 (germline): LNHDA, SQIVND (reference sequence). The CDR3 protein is CASTYRGPLIQPQHF. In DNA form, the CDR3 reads TGTGCCAGTACGTACAGGGGCCCTCTTATCCAGCCCCAGCATTTT.

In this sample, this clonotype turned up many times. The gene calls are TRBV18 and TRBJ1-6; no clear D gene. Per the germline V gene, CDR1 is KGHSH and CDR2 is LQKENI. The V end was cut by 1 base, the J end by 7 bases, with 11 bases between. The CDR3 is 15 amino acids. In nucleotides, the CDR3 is TGTGCCAGCTCACCACAGACACAGACCAATTCACCCCTCCACTTT. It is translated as CASSPQTQTNSPLHF. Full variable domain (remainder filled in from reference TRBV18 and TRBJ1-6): NAGVMQNPRHLVRRRGQEARLRCSPMKGHSHVYWYRQLPEEGLKFMVYLQKENIIDESGMPKERFSAEFPKEGPSILRIQQVVRGDSAAYFCASSPQTQTNSPLHFGNGTRLTVT.

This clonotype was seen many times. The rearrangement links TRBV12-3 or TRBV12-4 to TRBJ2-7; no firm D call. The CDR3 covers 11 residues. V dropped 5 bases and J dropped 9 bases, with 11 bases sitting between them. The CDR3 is CASSNRNGQYF. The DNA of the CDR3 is TGTGCCAGCAGTAACAGAAACGGGCAGTACTTC.

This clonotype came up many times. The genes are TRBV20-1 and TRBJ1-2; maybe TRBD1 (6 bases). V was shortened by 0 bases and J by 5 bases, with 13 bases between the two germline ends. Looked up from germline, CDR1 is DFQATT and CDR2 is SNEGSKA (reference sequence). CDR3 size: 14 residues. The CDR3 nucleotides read TGCAGTGCTAGAGAACCGGGACAACCTTATGGCTACACCTTC. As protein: CSAREPGQPYGYTF.

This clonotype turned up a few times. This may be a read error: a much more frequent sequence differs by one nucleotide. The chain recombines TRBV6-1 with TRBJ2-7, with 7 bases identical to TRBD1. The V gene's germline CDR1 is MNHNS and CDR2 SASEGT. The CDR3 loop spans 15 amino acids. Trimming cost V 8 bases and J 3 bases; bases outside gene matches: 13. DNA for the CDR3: TGTGCCAGCGGGCACAGGGGATCTTATGGCTACGAGCAGTACTTC. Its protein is CASGHRGSYGYEQYF.